These 13 T cell receptor beta chains were sequenced from one sample in a study of cytomegalovirus exposure and HLA in healthy donors. The primer mix had 60 Vbeta and 13 Jbeta primers. Assay: immunoSEQ multiplex PCR; the TCRdb copy retains only in-frame clones and omits some. The sample records roughly 120,000 clones, under 90% being singletons. What was sequenced was PBMCs. The receptors stem from a woman aged 18-29 years in good health and CMV-seronegative.

The gene calls are TRBV9 and TRBJ1-3; no firm D call. V lost 4 bases and J 0 bases, leaving 14 bases between the germline ends. There are 16 residues in the CDR3. From germline, CDR1 is SGDLS and CDR2 YYNGEE. CDR3 coding DNA: TGTGCCAGCAGCTCTCCGGGAAAACTCTCTGGAAACACCATATATTTT. It translates to CASSSPGKLSGNTIYF.

The J gene is TRBJ2-1, the V gene TRBV19; D gene unclear. Germline CDR1 is LNHDA and CDR2 is SQIVND (reference sequence). This CDR3 has 11 amino acids. V lost 3 bases and J lost 10, with 7 bases in between. This chain's CDR3 is CASSIQSEQFF. CDR3 nucleotides: TGTGCCAGTAGTATTCAATCCGAGCAGTTCTTC.

The genes are TRBV11-2 and TRBJ2-7, with 7 bases matching TRBD2. The junction had 16 bases not matched to a gene; V was cut back by 5 bases and J by 3 bases. Germline CDR1 and CDR2: SGHAT and FQNNGV. The CDR3 is 17 residues long. CDR3 in DNA: TGTGCCAGCAGCATATTTACCCTAGCGGCACCCCGCTACGAGCAGTACTTC. Translating it yields CASSIFTLAAPRYEQYF.

The rearrangement joins TRBV15 to TRBJ2-7; 7 nucleotides agree with TRBD2. Germline V gives CDR1 LNHNV, CDR2 YYDKDF (reference sequence). This CDR3 contains 16 residues. The trim removed 0 bases at V and 2 bases at J, leaving 7 bases unmatched. CDR3 in DNA: TGTGCCACCAGCAGAGATGGGGGGGTGGCCCCCTACGAGCAGTACTTC. Translating gives CATSRDGGVAPYEQYF.

CDR3 DNA: TGTGCCAGCAGCCTTCCGGGACAGGGTCCGAACACTGAAGCTTTCTTT. Translated: CASSLPGQGPNTEAFF. This chain joins TRBV28 and TRBJ1-1; 9 bases map to TRBD1. This CDR3 has 16 amino acids. Germline CDR1 MDHEN, CDR2 SYDVKM. J lost 1 base, V lost 6 bases, and 9 bases had no gene match. The full variable domain, completed using reference TRBV28 and TRBJ1-1, is DVKVTQSSRYLVKRTGEKVFLECVQDMDHENMFWYRQDPGLGLRLIYFSYDVKMKEKGDIPEGYSVSREKKERFSLILESASTNQTSMYLCASSLPGQGPNTEAFFGQGTRLTVV.

J is TRBJ1-5 and V is TRBV6-6; 7 bases are shared with TRBD1. CDR1 MNHNY and CDR2 SVGAGI come from the germline V gene (reference sequence). The CDR3 loop spans 14 amino acids. J was trimmed by 6 bases and V by 2 bases; bases with no gene match: 4. The CDR3 nucleotides are TGTGCCAGCAGTTACGACAGGGTTTTTCAGCCCCAGCATTTT. As protein: CASSYDRVFQPQHF.

The chain links TRBV30 to TRBJ1-2; the D gene is possibly TRBD1 (5 bases). Germline-derived CDR1 and CDR2 are GTSNPN and SVGIG (reference sequence). This CDR3 region has 13 residues. V was trimmed by 3 bases and J by 6 bases, leaving 14 bases between them. DNA of the CDR3: TGTGCCTGGAGATGGCAGGGTGGTAATGGCTACACCTTC. It yields the protein CAWRWQGGNGYTF.

This sequence joins TRBV27 and TRBJ1-1; 10 bases are shared with TRBD1. J lost 4 bases, V lost 6 bases, and 5 bases had no gene match. The CDR3 has 14 residues. Germline CDR1 reads MNHEY; CDR2 reads SMNVEV (reference sequence). The CDR3 loop reads CASRPRQGATEAFF. Here the CDR3 DNA reads TGTGCCAGCAGGCCTAGACAGGGGGCCACTGAAGCTTTCTTT.

This clone was detected a few times. The chain employs TRBV7-6 and TRBJ1-4, with D hard to call. The ends were cut back, 3 bases at V and 3 bases at J, with 11 bases in the middle. CDR1 SGHVS and CDR2 FNYEAQ come from the germline V gene. The CDR3 sequence is 15 residues long. The CDR3 DNA is TGTGCCAGCAGCTTGACTTCGGACTCTAATGAAAAACTGTTTTTT. It encodes CASSLTSDSNEKLFF.

V is TRBV5-1 and J is TRBJ1-1; 10 bases map to TRBD1. V shed 1 base and J 7 bases; nucleotides not matched to a gene: 10. The CDR3 loop spans 16 amino acids. CDR1 is SGHRS and CDR2 is YFSETQ in the germline V gene. CDR3 amino acids: CASSLNFRQGAFEAFF. The CDR3 DNA reads as TGCGCCAGCAGCTTGAATTTCAGACAGGGGGCCTTTGAAGCTTTCTTT. Based on the CDR3 plus reference TRBV5-1 and TRBJ1-1, the full variable domain is KAGVTQTPRYLIKTRGQQVTLSCSPISGHRSVSWYQQTPGQGLQFLFEYFSETQRNKGNFPGRFSGRQFSNSRSEMNVSTLELGDSALYLCASSLNFRQGAFEAFFGQGTRLTVV.

This clone has only one observation. The chain joins TRBV30 to TRBJ1-5; the match to TRBD1 covers 7 bases. V shed 5 bases, J shed 0 bases, and the junction held 1 base outside the gene matches. CDR1 is GTSNPN and CDR2 is SVGIG in the germline V gene (reference sequence). There are 13 residues in the CDR3. The CDR3 reads CAWGTDSNQPQHF. The CDR3 DNA is TGTGCCTGGGGGACAGATAGCAATCAGCCCCAGCATTTT.

J is TRBJ1-4 and V is TRBV19; weak D call: TRBD1 (5 bases). This CDR3 comprises 15 residues. The germline CDR1 and CDR2 sequences are LNHDA and SQIVND (reference sequence). V gave up 3 bases and J gave up 0 bases, with 8 bases separating them. In DNA, the CDR3 is TGTGCCAGTAGTATCACCAGGGCAACTAATGAAAAACTGTTTTTT. This gives the protein CASSITRATNEKLFF.

This clone was seen a single time. V is TRBV7-2 and J is TRBJ2-1; the D is unclear. The CDR3 is 11 residues long. The V gene's germline CDR1 is SGHTA and CDR2 FQGNSA. V was shortened by 3 bases and J by 7 bases, with 4 bases between the two germline ends. CDR3 protein: CASSFLNEQFF. As DNA, the CDR3 is TGTGCCAGCAGCTTTTTAAATGAGCAGTTCTTC.